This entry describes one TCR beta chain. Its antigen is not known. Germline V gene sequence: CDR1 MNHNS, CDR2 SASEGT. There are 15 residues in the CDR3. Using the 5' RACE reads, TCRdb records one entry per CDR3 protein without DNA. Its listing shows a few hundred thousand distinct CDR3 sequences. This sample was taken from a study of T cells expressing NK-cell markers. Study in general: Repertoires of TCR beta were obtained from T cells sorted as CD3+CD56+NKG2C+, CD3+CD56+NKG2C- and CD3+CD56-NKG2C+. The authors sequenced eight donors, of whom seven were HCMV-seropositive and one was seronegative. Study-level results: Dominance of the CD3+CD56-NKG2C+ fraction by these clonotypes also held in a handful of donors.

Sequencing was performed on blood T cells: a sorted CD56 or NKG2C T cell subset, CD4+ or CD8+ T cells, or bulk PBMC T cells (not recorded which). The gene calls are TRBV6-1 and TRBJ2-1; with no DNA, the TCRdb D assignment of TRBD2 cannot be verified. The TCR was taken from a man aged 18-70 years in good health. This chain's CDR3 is CASSPRGLAVNEQFF.